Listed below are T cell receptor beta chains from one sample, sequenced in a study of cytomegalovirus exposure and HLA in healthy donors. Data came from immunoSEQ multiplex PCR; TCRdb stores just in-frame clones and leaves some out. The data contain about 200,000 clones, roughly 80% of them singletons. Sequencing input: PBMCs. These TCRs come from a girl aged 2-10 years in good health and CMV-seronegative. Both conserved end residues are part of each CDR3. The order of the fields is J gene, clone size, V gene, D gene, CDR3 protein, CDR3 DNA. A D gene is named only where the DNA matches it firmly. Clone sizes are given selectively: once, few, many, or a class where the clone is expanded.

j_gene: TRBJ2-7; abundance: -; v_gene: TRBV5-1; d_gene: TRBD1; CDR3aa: CASRPPGTGAYEQYF; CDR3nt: TGCGCCAGCAGACCACCCGGGACAGGGGCTTACGAGCAGTACTTC
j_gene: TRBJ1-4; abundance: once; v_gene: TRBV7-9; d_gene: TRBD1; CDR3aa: CASSSGTGDEKLFF; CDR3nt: TGTGCCAGCAGCTCCGGGACAGGGGACGAAAAACTGTTTTTT
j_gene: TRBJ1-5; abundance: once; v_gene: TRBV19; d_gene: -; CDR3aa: CASSGGARLGQPQHF; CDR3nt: TGTGCCAGTAGCGGGGGGGCAAGACTGGGTCAGCCCCAGCATTTT
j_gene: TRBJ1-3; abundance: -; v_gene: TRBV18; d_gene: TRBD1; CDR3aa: CASSPNLFGQGSGNTIYF; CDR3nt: TGTGCCAGCTCACCAAATCTCTTTGGACAGGGCTCTGGAAACACCATATATTTT
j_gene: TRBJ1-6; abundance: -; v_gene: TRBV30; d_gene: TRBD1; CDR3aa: CAGGQGSIF; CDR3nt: TGTGCCGGTGGACAGGGGTCGATCTTT
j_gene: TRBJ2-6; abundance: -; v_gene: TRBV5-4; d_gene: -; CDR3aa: CASSPGHHITGANVLTF; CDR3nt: TGTGCCAGCAGCCCGGGACACCACATAACCGGGGCCAACGTCCTGACTTTC
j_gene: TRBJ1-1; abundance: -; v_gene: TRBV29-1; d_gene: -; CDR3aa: CSVRLPPELMNTEAFF; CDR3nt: TGCAGCGTTCGCTTACCTCCCGAGCTTATGAACACTGAAGCTTTCTTT
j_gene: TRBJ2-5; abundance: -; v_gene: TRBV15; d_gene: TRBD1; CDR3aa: CATSGAADRGAFQETQYF; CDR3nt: TGTGCCACCAGCGGGGCTGCGGACAGGGGGGCCTTCCAAGAGACCCAGTACTTC
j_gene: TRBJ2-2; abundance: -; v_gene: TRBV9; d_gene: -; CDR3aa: CASGPVMGRGTGELFF; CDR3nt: TGTGCCAGCGGGCCTGTAATGGGGCGGGGAACCGGGGAGCTGTTTTTT
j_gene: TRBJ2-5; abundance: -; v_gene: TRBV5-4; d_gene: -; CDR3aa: CASSQERRQGQETQYF; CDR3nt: TGTGCCAGCAGCCAAGAGCGGAGGCAGGGGCAAGAGACCCAGTACTTC
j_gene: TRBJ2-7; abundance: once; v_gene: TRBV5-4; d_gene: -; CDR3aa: CASRDQSAKFSYEQYF; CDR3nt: TGTGCCAGCAGGGATCAAAGCGCCAAATTCTCCTACGAGCAGTACTTC
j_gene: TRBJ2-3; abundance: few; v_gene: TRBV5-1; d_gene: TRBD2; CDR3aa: CASSGWTSGGRTDTQYF; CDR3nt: TGCGCCAGCAGCGGATGGACTAGCGGGGGCCGCACAGATACGCAGTATTTT
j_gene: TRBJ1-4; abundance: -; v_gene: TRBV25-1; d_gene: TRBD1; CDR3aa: CASRMGQGAVGKLFF; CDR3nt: TGTGCCAGCAGGATGGGACAGGGGGCGGTGGGAAAACTGTTTTTT
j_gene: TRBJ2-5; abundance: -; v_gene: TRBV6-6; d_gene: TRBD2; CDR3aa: CASSYGGGARETQYF; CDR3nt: TGTGCCAGCAGTTACGGCGGGGGGGCGCGAGAGACCCAGTACTTC
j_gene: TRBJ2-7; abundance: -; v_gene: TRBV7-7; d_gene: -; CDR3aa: CASSWGQGNEQYF; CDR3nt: TGTGCCAGCAGCTGGGGGCAGGGAAACGAGCAGTACTTC
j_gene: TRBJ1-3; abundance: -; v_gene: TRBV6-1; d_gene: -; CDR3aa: CASSEEDFSGNTIYF; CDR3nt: TGTGCCAGCAGTGAAGAAGACTTCTCTGGAAACACCATATATTTT
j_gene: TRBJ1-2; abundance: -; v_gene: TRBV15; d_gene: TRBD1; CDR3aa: CATSRETPYDRGGYGYTF; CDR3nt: TGTGCCACCAGCAGAGAGACCCCCTACGACAGGGGGGGTTATGGCTACACCTTC
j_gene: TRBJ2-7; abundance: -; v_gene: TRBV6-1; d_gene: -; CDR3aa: CASSMGLPYEQYF; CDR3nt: TGTGCCAGCAGTATGGGACTTCCTTACGAGCAGTACTTC
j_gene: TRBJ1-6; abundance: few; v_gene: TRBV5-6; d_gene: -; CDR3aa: CASSLRSSPRLNSPLHF; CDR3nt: TGTGCCAGCAGCTTAAGATCAAGCCCGCGCCTTAATTCACCCCTCCACTTT
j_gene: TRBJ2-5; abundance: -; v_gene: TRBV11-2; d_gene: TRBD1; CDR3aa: CASSLDHRGQTQYF; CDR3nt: TGTGCCAGCAGCTTAGATCACAGGGGGCAAACCCAGTACTTC
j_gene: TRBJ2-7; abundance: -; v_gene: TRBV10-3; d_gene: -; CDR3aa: CAIRLTSSYEQYF; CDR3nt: TGTGCCATCAGACTAACTAGCTCCTACGAGCAGTACTTC
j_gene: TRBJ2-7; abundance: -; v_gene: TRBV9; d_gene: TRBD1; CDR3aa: CASSVGGQGTYEQYF; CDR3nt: TGTGCCAGCAGCGTAGGAGGACAGGGGACCTACGAGCAGTACTTC